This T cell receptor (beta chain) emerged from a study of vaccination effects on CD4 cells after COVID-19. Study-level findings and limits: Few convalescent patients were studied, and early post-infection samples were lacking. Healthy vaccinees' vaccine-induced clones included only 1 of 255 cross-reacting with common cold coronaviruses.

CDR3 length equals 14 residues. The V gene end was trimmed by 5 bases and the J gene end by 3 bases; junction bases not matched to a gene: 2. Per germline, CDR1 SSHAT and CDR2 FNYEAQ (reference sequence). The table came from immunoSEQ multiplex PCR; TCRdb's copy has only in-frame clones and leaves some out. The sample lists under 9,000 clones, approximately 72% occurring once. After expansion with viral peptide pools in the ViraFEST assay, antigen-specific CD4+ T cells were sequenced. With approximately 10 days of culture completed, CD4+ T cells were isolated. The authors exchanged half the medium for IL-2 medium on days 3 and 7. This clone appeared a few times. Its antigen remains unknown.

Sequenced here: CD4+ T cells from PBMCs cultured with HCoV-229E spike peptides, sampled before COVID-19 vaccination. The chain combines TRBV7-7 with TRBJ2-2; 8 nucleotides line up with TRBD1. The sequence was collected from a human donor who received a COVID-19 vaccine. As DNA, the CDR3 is TGTGCCAGCAGCCTGGACAGGGACACCGGGGAGCTGTTTTTT. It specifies CASSLDRDTGELFF.